This TCR beta chain originates from a study of cytomegalovirus exposure and HLA in healthy donors (dated by TCRdb to 2016 to 2017). Study-level background: According to an earlier analysis of several hundred of the donors, roughly 180 million T cells yielded roughly 100 million unique TCR beta sequences and roughly 280 Gb of sequence data. About 300 gigabases of sequencing data and tens of millions of unique TCR sequences were included in an early release covering roughly 600 HLA-typed donors. Among the roughly 380 genotyped donors, 81% belonged to the genetic ancestry cluster associated with self-reported Caucasian donors. The aim of the study was to test whether cataloging public T cell receptors could identify signatures of past pathogen exposure. Using immunosequencing, the study profiled T cell repertoires from about 610 subjects and related those repertoires to cytomegalovirus serostatus. Besides the first cohort of about 730 subjects, a separate validation cohort made up of roughly 130 different subjects was used. The study combined high-throughput TCR immunosequencing, statistical association of individual TCRs with disease status, and machine learning to predict cytomegalovirus infection status. A later analysis re-analyzed previously published TCR beta repertoires from about 730 donors and added high-resolution HLA genotyping to study TCR occurrence patterns. The later analysis used no new phenotypic data to find candidate immune exposures, relying instead on TCR beta sequences and their occurrence across donors. An earlier analysis of some 500 of the donors used high-throughput TCR beta sequencing to judge whether each TCR beta V gene segment behaved as functional or pseudogenic. Donor age, sex, ethnicity and CMV serostatus were compiled together with the repertoire data. A later genetic analysis took genome-wide SNP genotypes for about 55% of the roughly 700 donors and used that subset as a discovery cohort. Every repertoire in the discovery cohort had been generated on one and the same sequencing platform. Class I and class II HLA loci were covered by the typing at four-digit resolution. Typing coverage varied by locus: roughly 629-630 donors for A, B, C, DRB1 and DQB1; around 560 for DQA1; some 610 for DPA1; 450 to 480 for DPB1. About five DR-DQ haplotypes were treated as single units for association and clustering because of strong linkage in the cohort. Among roughly 400 genotyped donors of the cohort, an average of around 240,000 unique TCR beta nucleotide sequences were sequenced per donor, roughly 20% of them non-productive. Beyond this particular receptor, the publication reports: According to a later analysis, most CMV-associated TCR beta chains appeared to be HLA-restricted, and the HLA associations seemed to be driven largely by CMV exposure. The earlier analysis of nearly 600 of the donors excluded roughly 17 rarely observed V segments, including chromosome 9 orphons, because counts were too low. A total of fewer than 200 TCR beta chains were listed by the study as associated with cytomegalovirus. While some public TCRs were present in many individuals, most TCR sequences turned up only very rarely across donors. The authors suggested that the approach could potentially be generalized to other disease states and immunological phenotypes. The presence/absence analyses assumed that sequencing depth was roughly uniform across donors, and that assumption may not be true. In a later analysis, about 16,000 TCR beta sequences were associated with specific HLA alleles at a false discovery rate of 0.05. In a later analysis, HLA-associated TCR beta chains showed more clonal expansion and lower generation probabilities than non-associated chains that were equally common. In a later analysis, the rate of TCR association differed among HLA loci, with DRB1 alleles having the most associated TCRs and HLA-C alleles having the fewest. An earlier analysis of around 500 of the donors showed that most TCR beta V segments appeared in productive rearrangements either about 90% or about 30% of the time, which broadly matched IMGT annotations. A later analysis reported that several top co-occurrence clusters appeared linked to parvovirus B19, influenza, CMV and Epstein-Barr virus. When HLA alleles, especially DR and DQ, strongly co-occurred, attributing TCR associations to individual alleles was difficult. The classifier was reported to diagnose cytomegalovirus status with high specificity and sensitivity in both the original cohort and the validation cohort. A cluster of highly shared sequence variants was judged likely to be a technical artifact of the sequencing pipeline. A later genetic analysis reported fewer N-insertions in productive TCRs among donors in an Asian-associated ancestry cluster than the roughly 620-donor mean. V-gene and J-gene trimming of TCR beta chains was associated with a missense DCLRE1C variant in a later genetic analysis, and the association was replicated in an independent cohort. Because HLA typing was unavailable for some donors at each locus, only the typed subset was used in association tests. Correlated functional status among segregating V segments might reflect linkage disequilibrium, but an unknown experimental factor could not be ruled out. In vitro tests confirmed that three of the cytomegalovirus-associated TCR beta chains recognize cytomegalovirus antigens. A further reported finding was that TCR beta sequences accurately predicted the HLA-A and HLA-B alleles for most subjects in the first cohort. In this cohort, only TCR beta chains were sequenced, and detectable features were limited by the absence of alpha or paired-chain data. Some IMGT-functional V segments, including TRBV6-2 and TRBV6-3, could not be told apart with the 87-base-pair reads, so those segments were excluded. For the cohort, immune exposure information was limited to CMV serostatus.

This clone was observed a few times. This receptor's antigen is unknown. Base qualities are not recorded, but no much larger clone differs from it by a single base. The CDR3, cysteine through phenylalanine, is 14 amino acids long. Of the read, only the CDR3 DNA is kept; its 42 bases are in frame from base 1. At the junction V is shortened by 6 bases and J by 2 bases, with 11 bases in between. For CDR1 and CDR2, the germline V gene lists SGHTS and YDEGEE. Libraries were made using the immunoSEQ multiplex PCR assay. The multiplex PCR relied on a mix of 60 forward primers for TCR Vbeta segments and 13 reverse primers for TCR Jbeta segments. The CDR3 region of rearranged TCR beta genes was amplified from genomic DNA by a multiplex PCR assay. Amplified TCR beta libraries were sequenced as 87-base-pair reads on the Illumina HiSeq System. The paper's data handling went like this. A later analysis counted about 80 million unique TCR beta chains across the 650 to 700 repertoires, and 10 million to 12 million of these chains were shared by at least two donors. Raw reads were error-corrected and collapsed into unique sequences with a nearest-neighbor algorithm that merged closely related sequences to remove PCR and sequencing errors. V, D and J gene segments were assigned by aligning CDR3 sequences to IMGT reference sequences. For a sequence to be retained, a match of at least six nucleotides to both a V gene segment and a J gene segment was required. Rearrangements were called productive when the CDR3 lacked stop codons and stayed in frame with V and J; all others were non-productive. CDR3 was defined according to IMGT convention as the region running from the second conserved V-encoded cysteine to the conserved J-encoded phenylalanine. The earlier analysis of about 620 of the donors excluded sequences that lacked an unambiguous match to a single V gene segment. An earlier analysis of a few hundred of the donors called V segments functional above 56.7% productive rearrangements and segregating when the between-donor standard deviation exceeded 5%. A statistical classification framework was built to diagnose cytomegalovirus status from the catalog of TCR beta chain sequences. A later analysis assigned V and J genes by comparing TCR nucleotide sequences with IMGT/GENE-DB human TR gene sequences. A later analysis assigned CDR3 sequences and most-parsimonious VDJ recombination scenarios with the TCRdist pipeline. In a later analysis, each TCR beta chain was defined by its CDR3 amino acid sequence together with its V-gene family, and reads lacking a unique V-gene family were excluded. In a later analysis, approximately 640 highly shared, low-generation-probability nucleotide sequences were removed to address suspected cross-contamination and a sequencing artifact. In a later analysis, a clonal expansion index was calculated for each public chain from normalized within-repertoire ranks of inferred template counts. In a later analysis, generation probabilities were computed with a VDJ recombination model fitted to out-of-frame rearrangements, and the resulting probabilities were checked against IGoR. Hypergeometric tests were used in a later analysis to score TCR-TCR, TCR-HLA and TCR-CMV co-occurrence, with a repertoire-size bias correction applied to the TCR pairs. A later analysis estimated false discovery rates by permuting HLA or CMV assignments 20 times. In a later analysis, co-occurring TCRs were grouped with DBSCAN, and TCRdist sequence similarity was added when clustering was performed within HLA-allele-positive subsets. For co-occurrence clustering, repertoires with fewer than 30,000 or more than 120,000 public chains were excluded, along with 5 or 6 repertoires with anomalous nucleotide sharing. The table was pulled from immuneACCESS by TCRdb, which kept in-frame rearrangements only. Such tables lose some clones; where checked, under half of the loss comes from unresolved V genes, and the rest has no known cause. V and J calls and clone size come straight from that table; D and trimming were deduced from the DNA. Here the sample has roughly 180,000 clones; about four fifths occur a single time. The leading ten clones occupy 1.5% to 2% of the sample.

The cohort comprised fewer than 750 healthy bone marrow donors. At the time of sampling, all cohort members were nominally healthy, though unrecorded immune exposures were likely present. The donor was CMV seronegative and belonged to the group of around 400 seronegative cohort members. Every donor gave a peripheral blood sample, and the peripheral blood mononuclear cells from that sample were used for TCR beta sequencing. The Qiagen DNeasy Blood Extraction Kit was used to extract genomic DNA from the blood cell samples. The rearrangement combines TRBV5-8 with TRBJ1-4; 5 matching bases give a weak D call of TRBD1. This clonotype originated in a woman aged 30 to 39 in good health and CMV-seronegative. The specimen was PBMCs. The nucleotides read TGTGCCAGCAACCGACAGACTACTAATGAAAAACTGTTTTTT. The translation is CASNRQTTNEKLFF.